These 13 T cell receptor beta chains share one sample of origin, sequenced in a study of blood T cell repertoires in COVID-19. Only in-frame clones appear in the TCRdb table, and some are missing; sequencing was by immunoSEQ multiplex PCR. The sample includes tens of thousands of clones, more than 75% of them seen just once. Sequencing was performed on peripheral blood. All receptors derive from an older man with acute or convalescent COVID-19.

The V gene is TRBV5-4, the J gene TRBJ2-5; possible D gene TRBD2, 6 bases. Trimming removed 4 bases at V and 4 bases at J, with 14 bases between. Germline V gene sequence: CDR1 SGHNT, CDR2 YYREEE (reference sequence). The CDR3 is made up of 14 amino acids. CDR3 nucleotide sequence: TGTGCCAGCAGCCGGGGGAGCAGTCGAGAGACCCAGTACTTC. As protein: CASSRGSSRETQYF.

The chain links TRBV5-6 to TRBJ2-7; D not resolved. Germline V gene data show CDR1 as SGHDT and CDR2 as YYEEEE. V shed 2 bases and J shed 3 bases, with 9 bases lying between them. The CDR3 consists of 13 residues. CDR3 amino acids: CASSFPTDYEQYF. In DNA, the CDR3 is TGTGCCAGCAGCTTCCCCACTGACTACGAGCAGTACTTC.

This clone came up a few times. The chain carries TRBV11-2 and TRBJ1-6, with D perhaps matching TRBD1 (5 bases). Trimming removed 1 base from V and 7 bases from J, with 11 bases in between. The germline V gene encodes CDR1 SGHAT and CDR2 FQNNGV. The CDR3 has 15 amino acids. The CDR3 loop is CASSLGQIPNSPLHF. CDR3 bases: TGTGCCAGCAGCTTAGGACAGATTCCCAATTCACCCCTCCACTTT.

The chain couples TRBV19 to TRBJ1-2; TRBD1 aligns across 9 bases. The CDR3 covers 15 residues. Germline-derived CDR1 and CDR2 are LNHDA and SQIVND (reference sequence). After removal of 5 bases from V and 2 bases from J, the junction contained 6 bases not matched to a gene. The CDR3 here is CASSGEDRGNYGYTF. In DNA form, the CDR3 reads TGTGCCAGTAGTGGAGAAGACAGGGGGAACTATGGCTACACCTTC.

The rearrangement links TRBV10-1 to TRBJ2-7; TRBD1 agrees at 8 bases. Germline CDR1 reads WNHNN; CDR2 reads SYGVQD (reference sequence). V trimming: 6 bases; J trimming: 2 bases; junction bases outside the gene matches: 6. The CDR3 is 14 residues long. The CDR3 loop is CASSAQGGAYEQYF. In DNA form, the CDR3 reads TGCGCCAGCAGCGCACAGGGGGGTGCCTACGAGCAGTACTTC.

The chain recombines TRBV19 with TRBJ2-7; D possibly corresponds to TRBD1 (6 bases). This CDR3 is 17 amino acids long. In germline, CDR1 is LNHDA, CDR2 SQIVND (reference sequence). V lost 1 base and J 4 bases, leaving 20 bases between the germline ends. The CDR3 DNA reads as TGTGCCAGTAGTATAGTTTCCAGGGGAGCTGAGGAATACGAGCAGTACTTC. It yields the protein CASSIVSRGAEEYEQYF.

The DNA of the CDR3 is TGCGCCAGCAGCTTGGCTAGCGGGAGGGACGCCTACAATGAGCAGTTCTTC. This translates into CASSLASGRDAYNEQFF. This sequence joins TRBV5-1 and TRBJ2-1, with 12 bases fitting TRBD2. The trim removed 0 bases at V and 2 bases at J, leaving 3 bases unmatched. The V gene's germline CDR1 is SGHRS and CDR2 YFSETQ. This CDR3 spans 17 amino acids.

V and J are TRBV18 and TRBJ1-2, with a tentative D call TRBD1 (5 bases). CDR3 length: 15 amino acids. Trimming took 0 bases from V and 3 from J, leaving 11 bases between them. The germline gives CDR1 KGHSH, CDR2 LQKENI. CDR3 bases: TGTGCCAGCTCACCACCATGGCAGGGTGACTATGGCTACACCTTC. It yields the protein CASSPPWQGDYGYTF.

The chain links TRBV7-8 to TRBJ2-7; 7 nucleotides line up with TRBD2. From germline, CDR1 is SGHVS and CDR2 FQNEAQ. The CDR3 is 15 amino acids. V gave up 5 bases and J gave up 6 bases; unmatched junction bases: 13. CDR3: CASSLRGGRQGEQYF. CDR3 sequence (DNA): TGTGCCAGCAGCCTTCGGGGCGGGAGACAAGGCGAGCAGTACTTC. The full variable domain, with the rest looked up from reference TRBV7-8 and TRBJ2-7, is GAGVSQSPRYKVAKRGQDVALRCDPISGHVSLFWYQQALGQGPEFLTYFQNEAQLDKSGLPSDRFFAERPEGSVSTLKIQRTQQEDSAVYLCASSLRGGRQGEQYFGPGTRLTVT.

The rearrangement joins TRBV10-3 to TRBJ1-4; weak D call: TRBD1 (5 bases). Trimming pared 0 bases from V and 8 bases from J, leaving 7 bases between. The CDR3 sequence is 13 residues long. Germline CDR1 reads ENHRY; CDR2 reads SYGVKD. The CDR3 loop is CAISESAGEKLFF. The CDR3 DNA follows: TGTGCCATCAGTGAGTCGGCAGGGGAAAAACTGTTTTTT.

The rearrangement joins TRBV6-1 to TRBJ1-2; 9 bases fit TRBD1. CDR3 length: 12 amino acids. The V gene end was trimmed by 8 bases and the J gene end by 7 bases; junction bases not matched to a gene: 5. CDR1 is MNHNS, CDR2 SASEGT, per germline. The CDR3 DNA reads as TGTGCCAGCCTGGACAGGGGACCTGGCTACACCTTC. It specifies CASLDRGPGYTF.

The chain is built from TRBV28 and TRBJ2-2; D is possibly TRBD1 (7 bases). CDR3 length: 16 residues. V shed 6 bases and J shed 0 bases, with 14 bases lying between them. Per germline, CDR1 MDHEN and CDR2 SYDVKM. The CDR3 sequence is CASSPGGTANTGELFF. Here the CDR3 DNA reads TGTGCCAGCAGCCCCGGCGGGACAGCGAACACCGGGGAGCTGTTTTTT.

J is TRBJ2-1 and V is TRBV5-4; 7 positions agree with TRBD1. Germline loops: CDR1 SGHNT, CDR2 YYREEE (reference sequence). J gave up 6 bases and V 6 bases, and 12 bases lay outside the gene matches. CDR3 size: 15 residues. This CDR3 reads CASTPPGTAGNEQFF. CDR3 sequence (DNA): TGTGCCAGCACCCCCCCCGGGACAGCCGGCAATGAGCAGTTCTTC.